This T cell receptor (beta chain) comes out of a study of T cell clonotyping in hematopoietic cell transplantation. Recipients were bled about 28 days pretransplant and at posttransplant days 30, 100, 180. The method was immunoSEQ multiplex PCR; TCRdb's version includes in-frame clones alone and lacks a portion of them. The sample shows 30,000 or so clones, 92% of them seen only once. To note about this clone: The antigen remains undetermined.

Germline CDR1 and CDR2: GTSNPN and SVGIG (reference sequence). Trimming stripped 2 bases from V and 1 base from J, with 11 bases between. This CDR3 is 14 amino acids long. Whole-study results and caveats: Recipient TCR diversity dropped after transplant; expanded clonotypes rose from day 30 to 180. Graft donor and pretransplant recipient Inverse Simpson Index values predicted broader posttransplant TCR diversity. CD4 and CD8 repertoire contributions could not be separated without sorting.

The specimen comprised PBMCs, sampled 100 days after allogeneic stem cell transplant. This clonotype was sampled from a female patient aged 50-59 years who had an allogeneic stem cell transplant from a related donor, so the T cells may come from the graft donor. Some clones in this sample may be carry-over from other donors' samples. The chain joins TRBV30 to TRBJ2-5; D might be TRBD1 or TRBD2, each matching 5 bases. This CDR3 reads CAWSRGTGQETQYF. CDR3 sequence (DNA): TGTGCCTGGAGTCGGGGAACAGGCCAAGAGACCCAGTACTTC.